This is a list of T cell receptor beta chains from one sample in a study of shared clonotypes between healthy human individuals. TCRdb keeps only in-frame clones here, not all; method: immunoSEQ multiplex PCR. The sample contains approximately 1,500,000 clones, around 97% of which appear only once. The sequenced material came from naive CD4+ T cells sorted from blood. All receptors come from a man aged 25 to 40 in good health. CDR3s include the opening cysteine and the closing phenylalanine or tryptophan. The D gene is left open where the match is weak. Clone size, where shown, is once, few, many, or a class for clones that have expanded.

J: TRBJ2-1
length: 15
D: -
V: TRBV7-9
size: -
DNA: TGTGCCAGCAGCTTAAGAAGGGGCCGATACAATGAGCAGTTCTTC
CDR3: CASSLRRGRYNEQFF

J: TRBJ1-2
length: 13
D: -
V: TRBV19
size: -
DNA: TGTGCCAGTAGTTTGGGCTCAAACTATGGCTACACCTTC
CDR3: CASSLGSNYGYTF

J: TRBJ1-1
length: 14
D: TRBD1
V: TRBV28
size: once
DNA: TGTGCCAGCAGTCAAGACAGGGGCTTTGCTGAAGCTTTCTTT
CDR3: CASSQDRGFAEAFF

J: TRBJ2-5
length: 10
D: -
V: TRBV29-1
size: -
DNA: TGCAGCGTTGTGATCGAGACCCAGTACTTC
CDR3: CSVVIETQYF

J: TRBJ2-1
length: 16
D: -
V: TRBV15
size: once
DNA: TGTGCCACCAGCAGAGATGCAGGCCGAAGTGGCAATGAGCAGTTCTTC
CDR3: CATSRDAGRSGNEQFF

J: TRBJ2-1
length: 13
D: -
V: TRBV4-2
size: -
DNA: TGTGCCAGCAGCCAAGGAGTCTACAATGAGCAGTTCTTC
CDR3: CASSQGVYNEQFF

J: TRBJ2-5
length: 14
D: -
V: TRBV7-2
size: -
DNA: TGTGCCAGCAGCAAGCCCGGGACGGCCGGGACCCAGTACTTC
CDR3: CASSKPGTAGTQYF

J: TRBJ2-1
length: 15
D: TRBD2
V: TRBV11-2
size: -
DNA: TGTGCCAGCAGCTTTGGACTAGCAGTTTACAATGAGCAGTTCTTC
CDR3: CASSFGLAVYNEQFF

J: TRBJ1-4
length: 13
D: -
V: TRBV18
size: -
DNA: TGTGCCAGCTCAGGGACCGATGCTGAAAAACTGTTTTTT
CDR3: CASSGTDAEKLFF

J: TRBJ2-1
length: 14
D: -
V: TRBV5-1
size: -
DNA: TGCGCCAGCAGCTCTCCGACTGAGACCAATGAGCAGTTCTTC
CDR3: CASSSPTETNEQFF

J: TRBJ2-2
length: 16
D: -
V: TRBV15
size: -
DNA: TGTGCCACCAGAAGATCGGGGGGCATAAAAACCGGGGAGCTGTTTTTT
CDR3: CATRRSGGIKTGELFF

J: TRBJ1-5
length: 15
D: TRBD1
V: TRBV28
size: -
DNA: TGTGCCAGCAGTCCCAGGGGGCGCGTTTTTCAGCCCCAGCATTTT
CDR3: CASSPRGRVFQPQHF

J: TRBJ1-1
length: 15
D: TRBD1
V: TRBV25-1
size: -
DNA: TGTGCCAGCAGTCTTGGGGGACAGGGTGGTTTTGAAGCTTTCTTT
CDR3: CASSLGGQGGFEAFF

J: TRBJ2-1
length: 14
D: -
V: TRBV5-6
size: -
DNA: TGTGCCAGCAGCTTGACTGGAGGTTACAATGAGCAGTTCTTC
CDR3: CASSLTGGYNEQFF

J: TRBJ2-6
length: 18
D: -
V: TRBV25-1
size: -
DNA: TGTGCCAGCAGCCCAATAGGAGGCTCGAGCTCTGGGGCCAACGTCCTGACTTTC
CDR3: CASSPIGGSSSGANVLTF

J: TRBJ2-1
length: 12
D: TRBD2
V: TRBV29-1
size: -
DNA: TGCAGCGTGTATCTAGCGGGCTACGAGCAGTTCTTC
CDR3: CSVYLAGYEQFF

J: TRBJ1-1
length: 15
D: -
V: TRBV7-2
size: -
DNA: TGTGCCAGCAGCCCCCATACAGGAATCGACACTGAAGCTTTCTTT
CDR3: CASSPHTGIDTEAFF

J: TRBJ1-2
length: 14
D: -
V: TRBV5-1
size: -
DNA: TGCGCCAGCAGGGGGACCGGGACACACTATGGCTACACCTTC
CDR3: CASRGTGTHYGYTF

J: TRBJ2-1
length: 16
D: TRBD2
V: TRBV10-3
size: -
DNA: TGTGCCTCCGGGACTAGCGGGACGGGGTCCTACAATGAGCAGTTCTTC
CDR3: CASGTSGTGSYNEQFF

J: TRBJ2-5
length: 14
D: -
V: TRBV25-1
size: -
DNA: TGTGCCAGCAGTGCCCCCTTGGGGCTCGAGACCCAGTACTTC
CDR3: CASSAPLGLETQYF

J: TRBJ2-6
length: 19
D: -
V: TRBV15
size: -
DNA: TGTGCCACCAGCAGAGGTGGGACTTGGGCATCCCCTGGGGCCAACGTCCTGACTTTC
CDR3: CATSRGGTWASPGANVLTF

J: TRBJ2-7
length: 15
D: -
V: TRBV19
size: once
DNA: TGTGCCAGTAGTATAGACCGGATGGCACCCTACGAGCAGTACTTC
CDR3: CASSIDRMAPYEQYF

J: TRBJ2-5
length: 14
D: -
V: TRBV5-4
size: -
DNA: TGTGCCAGCAGCTCCCCCGACGGCCAAGAGACCCAGTACTTC
CDR3: CASSSPDGQETQYF

J: TRBJ1-5
length: 15
D: -
V: TRBV19
size: once
DNA: TGTGCCAGTAGTATAGTTTGGGATAGCAATCAGCCCCAGCATTTT
CDR3: CASSIVWDSNQPQHF

J: TRBJ1-3
length: 17
D: TRBD1
V: TRBV9
size: once
DNA: TGTGCCAGCAGCGTAGGATCCGGGGGACAGCGGGGAAACACCATATATTTT
CDR3: CASSVGSGGQRGNTIYF

J: TRBJ1-5
length: 16
D: TRBD1
V: TRBV19
size: -
DNA: TGTGCCAGTAGTATAATTGGAGGACAGGGCGATCAGCCCCAGCATTTT
CDR3: CASSIIGGQGDQPQHF

J: TRBJ1-2
length: 14
D: TRBD1
V: TRBV5-6
size: -
DNA: TGTGCCAGCAGCCTGGGACAGGGTGGGTATGGCTACACCTTC
CDR3: CASSLGQGGYGYTF

J: TRBJ1-2
length: 13
D: -
V: TRBV5-1
size: -
DNA: TGCGCCAGCAGCCCTGGCGACGACTATGGCTACACCTTC
CDR3: CASSPGDDYGYTF

J: TRBJ2-7
length: 13
D: TRBD1
V: TRBV6-5
size: -
DNA: TGTGCCAGCAGCCTGGACAGGGTTGCGGAGCAGTACTTC
CDR3: CASSLDRVAEQYF

J: TRBJ1-2
length: 15
D: TRBD1
V: TRBV2
size: -
DNA: TGTGCCAGCAGCCCCGAGACAGGGGGCTTGGGTGGCTACACCTTC
CDR3: CASSPETGGLGGYTF

J: TRBJ2-5
length: 12
D: -
V: TRBV18
size: -
DNA: TGTGCCAGCTCACAAGGACAAGAGACCCAGTACTTC
CDR3: CASSQGQETQYF

J: TRBJ1-1
length: 15
D: -
V: TRBV5-4
size: -
DNA: TGTGCCAGCAGCTTGCCTATTGGGCAGAACACTGAAGCTTTCTTT
CDR3: CASSLPIGQNTEAFF

J: TRBJ2-3
length: 17
D: -
V: TRBV7-9
size: once
DNA: TGTGCCAGCAGCTTAGCGCTCAGCCCTGAGGGGGCAGATACGCAGTATTTT
CDR3: CASSLALSPEGADTQYF

J: TRBJ2-7
length: 13
D: TRBD2
V: TRBV5-1
size: -
DNA: TGCGCCAGCAGCTTGGAATCGGGCGGGGGACAGTACTTC
CDR3: CASSLESGGGQYF

J: TRBJ2-1
length: 13
D: -
V: TRBV11-2
size: -
DNA: TGTGCCAGCAGCTTAATCCGGGAAAATGAGCAGTTCTTC
CDR3: CASSLIRENEQFF

J: TRBJ2-7
length: 14
D: -
V: TRBV19
size: -
DNA: TGTGCCAGTACCACGAGGGAGGCGCCCTACGAGCAGTACTTC
CDR3: CASTTREAPYEQYF

J: TRBJ2-1
length: 16
D: -
V: TRBV14
size: -
DNA: TGTGCCAGCAGCTCGGGAAGCGGAAGCTCCTACAATGAGCAGTTCTTC
CDR3: CASSSGSGSSYNEQFF

J: TRBJ1-5
length: 17
D: TRBD1
V: TRBV19
size: -
DNA: TGTGCCAGTAGTATTGTGACAGGGGGTGGTGGCAATCAGCCCCAGCATTTT
CDR3: CASSIVTGGGGNQPQHF

J: TRBJ2-1
length: 14
D: -
V: TRBV5-1
size: -
DNA: TGCGCCAGCGCCTTCCGGGACACCAACAATGAGCAGTTCTTC
CDR3: CASAFRDTNNEQFF

J: TRBJ2-2
length: 14
D: -
V: TRBV29-1
size: -
DNA: TGCAGCGTTAGGTCTGACGCTTTGTCCGGGGAGCTGTTTTTT
CDR3: CSVRSDALSGELFF

J: TRBJ1-1
length: 13
D: -
V: TRBV5-1
size: -
DNA: TGCGCCAGCAGCTTTACAGTGAACACTGAAGCTTTCTTT
CDR3: CASSFTVNTEAFF

J: TRBJ1-1
length: 13
D: -
V: TRBV18
size: -
DNA: TGTGCCAGCTCACAAACCGGGGCCACTGAAGCTTTCTTT
CDR3: CASSQTGATEAFF

J: TRBJ2-3
length: 15
D: -
V: TRBV4-1
size: -
DNA: TGCGCCAGCAGCCAACGTTCCCCCACGTCAGATACGCAGTATTTT
CDR3: CASSQRSPTSDTQYF

J: TRBJ2-7
length: 14
D: -
V: TRBV18
size: -
DNA: TGTGCCAGCTCACCACGGACCGAAACCTACGAGCAGTACTTC
CDR3: CASSPRTETYEQYF

J: TRBJ1-3
length: 15
D: -
V: TRBV15
size: -
DNA: TGTGCCACCGCAGGAGGGCGGCTCTCTGGAAACACCATATATTTT
CDR3: CATAGGRLSGNTIYF

J: TRBJ2-7
length: 15
D: -
V: TRBV7-8
size: -
DNA: TGTGCCAGCAGCCCTAGGGGGGGGTCGTTCTACGAGCAGTACTTC
CDR3: CASSPRGGSFYEQYF

J: TRBJ2-1
length: 14
D: TRBD2
V: TRBV29-1
size: -
DNA: TGCAGCGTGCAGCGGGACCGCTCCTACAATGAGCAGTTCTTC
CDR3: CSVQRDRSYNEQFF

J: TRBJ1-1
length: 13
D: -
V: TRBV5-4
size: -
DNA: TGTGCCAGCAGCCGGCCAGGGATCGCTGAAGCTTTCTTT
CDR3: CASSRPGIAEAFF

J: TRBJ2-1
length: 16
D: TRBD2
V: TRBV11-2
size: -
DNA: TGTGCCAGCAGCCCGGGGACTAGCGGAACCTACAATGAGCAGTTCTTC
CDR3: CASSPGTSGTYNEQFF

J: TRBJ2-1
length: 13
D: -
V: TRBV7-3
size: -
DNA: TGTGCCAGCAGCTCCGGACTGGGAAATGAGCAGTTCTTC
CDR3: CASSSGLGNEQFF

J: TRBJ1-1
length: 15
D: -
V: TRBV25-1
size: once
DNA: TGTGCCAGCAGTGACCCCGGACACGGGAACACTGAAGCTTTCTTT
CDR3: CASSDPGHGNTEAFF

J: TRBJ2-1
length: 16
D: TRBD2
V: TRBV19
size: -
DNA: TGTGCCAGTAGTATCGGAGCGGGAAAACTCTACAATGAGCAGTTCTTC
CDR3: CASSIGAGKLYNEQFF

J: TRBJ2-7
length: 15
D: -
V: TRBV5-5
size: -
DNA: TGTGCCAGCAGCTCCGGCTCCCATAGCTCCTACGAGCAGTACTTC
CDR3: CASSSGSHSSYEQYF

J: TRBJ2-3
length: 15
D: -
V: TRBV19
size: -
DNA: TGTGCCAGTAGTATAGTGTCGGCAGGCACAGATACGCAGTATTTT
CDR3: CASSIVSAGTDTQYF

J: TRBJ1-5
length: 14
D: -
V: TRBV11-2
size: few
DNA: TGTGCCAGCAGCCTTCGACTGGGCAATCAGCCCCAGCATTTT
CDR3: CASSLRLGNQPQHF

J: TRBJ2-1
length: 16
D: -
V: TRBV7-2
size: -
DNA: TGTGCCAGCACCTTAAGGGGGAGGGCTTTCTCCGATGAGCAGTTCTTC
CDR3: CASTLRGRAFSDEQFF

J: TRBJ2-5
length: 15
D: TRBD1
V: TRBV19
size: -
DNA: TGTGCCAGTAGTATCCGGGACAGGGGGCAAGAGACCCAGTACTTC
CDR3: CASSIRDRGQETQYF

J: TRBJ2-5
length: 13
D: -
V: TRBV29-1
size: -
DNA: TGCAGCGGCTCAATTAATGTAGAAGAGACCCAGTACTTC
CDR3: CSGSINVEETQYF